This TCR beta chain was obtained from a study of PD-1 blockade in classical Hodgkin lymphoma. Study-level points and caveats: Those starting nivolumab under 1 year post-ASCT were excluded. The study reported lower baseline TCR diversity in newly diagnosed patients than in healthy donors.

Method: immunoSEQ multiplex PCR; TCRdb's copy keeps in-frame clones and lacks some. The top ten clones hold roughly a sixth of a sample with some 22,000 clones, 80% of them seen once. Each and every patient relapsed after autologous stem cell transplantation, and patients got differing brentuximab vedotin exposure. In germline, CDR1 is SGHNT, CDR2 YYREEE (reference sequence). The V gene lost 0 bases and the J gene lost 1 base, with 7 bases spanning the gap. This CDR3 contains 14 residues. On this clone: Its antigen is unidentified.

The chain employs TRBV5-4 and TRBJ1-1; D is possibly TRBD1 (5 bases). The receptor was derived from a human donor with classical Hodgkin lymphoma. The sequenced sample was peripheral blood mononuclear cells (PBMCs), obtained before the second cycle of nivolumab. The CDR3 is CASSLDGTNTEAFF. CDR3 nucleotides: TGTGCCAGCAGCTTGGACGGGACGAACACTGAAGCTTTCTTT.